These 10 T cell receptor beta chains originate from one sample sequenced in a study of blood T cell repertoires in COVID-19. Some clones are missing from TCRdb's copy, which holds only in-frame ones; the method was immunoSEQ multiplex PCR. The profile covers tens of thousands of clones, with around nine tenths appearing a single time and 5.4% taken by the ten largest. Sequenced: peripheral blood. Receptors originate from a man between 60 and 75 years old with acute or convalescent COVID-19.

In regard to this clone: Other DNA sequences from this sample encode an identical CDR3 as well. This chain uses TRBV29-1 with TRBJ1-2; 7 bases line up with TRBD1. Germline V CDR1 and CDR2: SQVTM, ANQGSEA. The CDR3 is 12 amino acids. V lost 7 bases and J lost 4; bases outside the gene matches: 6. CDR3 loop: CSAGDRIYGYTF. The CDR3 DNA reads TGCAGCGCTGGGGACAGAATCTATGGCTACACCTTC.

This clone was counted only a few times. Here the CDR3 reads CASSESGAITDTQYF. DNA of the CDR3: TGTGCCAGCAGCGAATCAGGGGCCATCACAGATACGCAGTATTTT. The chain links TRBV9 to TRBJ2-3; maybe TRBD1 (6 bases). This CDR3 is built from 15 residues. The germline CDR1 and CDR2 sequences are SGDLS and YYNGEE. V was cut by 3 bases and J by 2 bases, with 13 bases left in between.

The V gene is TRBV6-2 or TRBV6-3, the J gene TRBJ1-6; 7 bases fit TRBD1. V shed 2 bases, J shed 7 bases, and the junction held 2 bases outside the gene matches. The CDR3 covers 14 residues. In germline, CDR1 is MNHEY, CDR2 SVGEGT. The chain's CDR3 is CASSYTGENSPLHF. The CDR3 DNA reads as TGTGCCAGCAGTTACACAGGGGAAAATTCACCCCTCCACTTT.

J is TRBJ2-2 and V is TRBV18; 7 bases match TRBD1. V trimming: 6 bases; J trimming: 1 base; junction bases outside the gene matches: 14. CDR1 and CDR2 (germline): KGHSH, LQKENI. The CDR3 has 18 residues. CDR3 in amino acids: CASSRGQPTVGNTGELFF. DNA of the CDR3: TGTGCCAGCTCCAGGGGACAGCCCACCGTCGGGAACACCGGGGAGCTGTTTTTT.

The rearrangement joins TRBV6-5 to TRBJ1-6; TRBD1 matches 11 bases. Germline V gene data show CDR1 as MNHEY and CDR2 as SVGAGI. J lost 9 bases, V lost 7 bases, and 5 bases had no gene match. The CDR3 sequence is 14 residues long. Written as DNA, the CDR3 is TGTGCCAGCAATGCCGGGACAGGGGGTTCACCCCTCCACTTT. This translates into CASNAGTGGSPLHF.

This sequence joins TRBV7-3 and TRBJ2-3; D possibly corresponds to TRBD1 (5 bases). This CDR3 has 14 residues. Looked up from germline, CDR1 is SGHTA and CDR2 is FQGTGA. V gave up 8 bases and J gave up 2 bases, with 14 bases separating them. The chain's CDR3 is CASSRQGSTDTQYF. The CDR3 DNA sequence: TGTGCCAGCTCCCGGCAGGGATCCACAGATACGCAGTATTTT. The whole variable domain, filled in from reference TRBV7-3 and TRBJ2-3, reads GAGVSQTPSNKVTEKGKYVELRCDPISGHTALYWYRQSLGQGPEFLIYFQGTGAADDSGLPNDRFFAVRPEGSVSTLKIQRTERGDSAVYLCASSRQGSTDTQYFGPGTRLTVL.

CDR3 amino acids: CASSLSPAGLSYNSPLHF. DNA for the CDR3: TGTGCCAGCAGTTTATCCCCGGCAGGGCTCTCCTATAATTCACCCCTCCACTTT. This chain joins TRBV27 and TRBJ1-6, with D perhaps matching TRBD1 (5 bases). The CDR3 spans 18 residues. In germline, CDR1 is MNHEY, CDR2 SMNVEV (reference sequence). Between the trimmed V and J ends, which lost 0 bases and 0 bases, there was a span of 12 bases.

The chain is built from TRBV19 and TRBJ1-3, with TRBD1 matching 8 bases. The CDR3 consists of 16 residues. CDR1 is LNHDA and CDR2 is SQIVND in the germline V gene (reference sequence). V lost 5 bases, J lost 3 bases, and 9 bases stayed unmatched. CDR3 in amino acids: CASSSESRGRGNTIYF. Written as DNA, the CDR3 is TGTGCCAGTAGTTCCGAATCCAGGGGGCGTGGAAACACCATATATTTT. The variable domain in full, completed from reference TRBV19 and TRBJ1-3, reads DGGITQSPKYLFRKEGQNVTLSCEQNLNHDAMYWYRQDPGQGLRLIYYSQIVNDFQKGDIAEGYSVSREKKESFPLTVTSAQKNPTAFYLCASSSESRGRGNTIYFGEGSWLTVV.

The table lists this clone with a count of one. V gene TRBV5-5 combines with J gene TRBJ2-3; tentatively, D is TRBD2 (6 bases). The V end lost 2 bases, the J end lost 2 bases, and 18 bases lay between the germline ends. This CDR3 spans 17 amino acids. The V gene's germline CDR1 is SGHKS and CDR2 YYEKEE (reference sequence). This chain's CDR3 is CASSFMRGRGSTDTQYF. CDR3 nucleotide sequence: TGTGCCAGCAGCTTTATGCGAGGCCGGGGGTCCACAGATACGCAGTATTTT. Drawing the rest from reference TRBV5-5 and TRBJ2-3, the complete variable domain is DAGVTQSPTHLIKTRGQQVTLRCSPISGHKSVSWYQQVLGQGPQFIFQYYEKEERGRGNFPDRFSARQFPNYSSELNVNALLLGDSALYLCASSFMRGRGSTDTQYFGPGTRLTVL.

The rearrangement uses TRBV6-1 and TRBJ1-5; D gene uncertain. Germline V gives CDR1 MNHNS, CDR2 SASEGT. The CDR3 is made up of 12 amino acids. V lost 1 base and J lost 6, with 4 bases in between. The CDR3 sequence is CASSEGSQPQHF. For the CDR3, the DNA is TGTGCCAGCAGTGAAGGTAGTCAGCCCCAGCATTTT.